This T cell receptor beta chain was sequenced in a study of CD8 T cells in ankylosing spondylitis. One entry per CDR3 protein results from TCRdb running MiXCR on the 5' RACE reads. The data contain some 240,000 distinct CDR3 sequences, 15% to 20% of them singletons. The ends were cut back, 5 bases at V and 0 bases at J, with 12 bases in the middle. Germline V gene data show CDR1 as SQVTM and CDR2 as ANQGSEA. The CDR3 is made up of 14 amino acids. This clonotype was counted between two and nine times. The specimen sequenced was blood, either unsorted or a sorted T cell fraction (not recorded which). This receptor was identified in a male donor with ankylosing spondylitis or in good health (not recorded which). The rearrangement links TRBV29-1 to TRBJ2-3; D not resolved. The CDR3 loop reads CSVRRVTSTDTQYF. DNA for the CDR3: TGCAGCGTTCGTCGGGTAACTAGCACAGATACGCAGTATTTT.